This T cell receptor (beta chain) was captured in a study of blood T cells in healthy people across ages. Notes on the study in general: As age increased, TCR beta diversity per million T cells fell in a roughly linear fashion.

The CDR3 consists of 13 residues. In the case of this clonotype: Its antigen is as yet unknown.

For the second PCR, which ran for roughly 7 to 11 cycles, a sample-barcoded 5' primer and a J-beta primer mix were used. MiXCR, run by TCRdb on the 5' RACE reads, gives a single entry per CDR3 protein. The table has hundreds of thousands of distinct CDR3 sequences, roughly three fifths seen once. Total RNA was isolated from each sample in quantities of at least 5.5 micrograms. The rearrangement uses TRBV12-3 or TRBV12-4 and TRBJ2-4, with unresolved D. The J call may be faulty, since TRBJ2-7 better matches the DNA end. The sequencing sample was made of blood. The clonotype was recovered from a man in his forties in good health. CDR3 sequence reads: CASSEAHRYEQYF. DNA of the CDR3: TGTGCCAGCAGTGAAGCCCATCGATACGAGCAGTACTTC.